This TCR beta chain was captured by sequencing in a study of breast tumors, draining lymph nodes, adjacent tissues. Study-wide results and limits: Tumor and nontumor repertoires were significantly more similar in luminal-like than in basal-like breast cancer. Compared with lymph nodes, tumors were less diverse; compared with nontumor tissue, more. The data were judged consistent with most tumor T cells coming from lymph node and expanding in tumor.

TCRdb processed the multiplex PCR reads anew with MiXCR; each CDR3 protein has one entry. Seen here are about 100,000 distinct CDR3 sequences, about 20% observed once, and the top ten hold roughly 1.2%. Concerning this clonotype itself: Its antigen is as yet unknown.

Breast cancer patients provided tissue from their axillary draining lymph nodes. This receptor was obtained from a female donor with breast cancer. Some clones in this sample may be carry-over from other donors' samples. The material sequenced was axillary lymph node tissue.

The CDR3 coding sequence is TGCGCCAGCAGCCTCGATTGGAACAGATCTGGGGCCAACGTCCTGACTTTC. It translates to CASSLDWNRSGANVLTF. The V and J genes are TRBV4-1 and TRBJ2-6; no clear D. Deletions cut 4 bases from V and 1 base from J, with 14 bases between. Germline V gives CDR1 MGHRA, CDR2 YSYEKL. This CDR3 has 17 amino acids.